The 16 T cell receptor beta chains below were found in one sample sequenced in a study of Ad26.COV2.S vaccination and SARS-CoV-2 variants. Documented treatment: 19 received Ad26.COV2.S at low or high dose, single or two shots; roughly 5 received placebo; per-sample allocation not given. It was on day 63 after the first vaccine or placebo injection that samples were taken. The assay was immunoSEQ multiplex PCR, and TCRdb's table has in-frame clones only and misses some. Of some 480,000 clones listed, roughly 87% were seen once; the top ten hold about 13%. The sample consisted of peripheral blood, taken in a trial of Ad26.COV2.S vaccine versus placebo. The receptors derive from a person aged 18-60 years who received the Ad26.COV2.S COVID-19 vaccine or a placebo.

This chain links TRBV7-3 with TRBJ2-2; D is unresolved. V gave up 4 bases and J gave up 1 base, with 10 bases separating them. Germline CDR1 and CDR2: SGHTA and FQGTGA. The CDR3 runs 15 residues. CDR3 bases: TGTGCCAGCAGCTGGATGACGGGGAACACCGGGGAGCTGTTTTTT. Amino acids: CASSWMTGNTGELFF.

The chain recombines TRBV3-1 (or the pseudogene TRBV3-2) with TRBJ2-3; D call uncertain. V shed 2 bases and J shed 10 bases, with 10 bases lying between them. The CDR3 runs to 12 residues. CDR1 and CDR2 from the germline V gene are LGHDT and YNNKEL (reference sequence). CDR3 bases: TGTGCCAGCAGCCAACGCCACCCTCCGCAGTATTTT. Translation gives CASSQRHPPQYF.

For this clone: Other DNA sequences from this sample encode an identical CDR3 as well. In DNA, the CDR3 is TGTGCCAGCAGCTTGATCTATGGCTACACCTTC. It yields the protein CASSLIYGYTF. This chain joins TRBV7-9 and TRBJ1-2; D is undetermined. The CDR3 is made up of 11 amino acids. The germline V gene encodes CDR1 SEHNR and CDR2 FQNEAQ (reference sequence). Deletions cut 3 bases from V and 4 bases from J, with 3 bases between.

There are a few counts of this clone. CDR3 loop: CAWRQGSLNTEAFF. The CDR3 nucleotides are TGTGCCTGGAGACAGGGGTCCCTAAACACTGAAGCTTTCTTT. The rearrangement links TRBV30 to TRBJ1-1, with 7 positions matching TRBD1. The CDR3 consists of 14 residues. V lost 3 bases to trimming and J lost 2 bases; unmatched junction nucleotides: 6. Germline V gene lookup returns CDR1 GTSNPN and CDR2 SVGIG (reference sequence). Full variable domain (outside the CDR3, taken from reference TRBV30 and TRBJ1-1): SQTIHQWPATLVQPVGSPLSLECTVEGTSNPNLYWYRQAAGRGLQLLFYSVGIGQISSEVPQNLSASRPQDRQFILSSKKLLLSDSGFYLCAWRQGSLNTEAFFGQGTRLTVV.

The CDR3 sequence: CASSLRDRGSPLHF. CDR3 in DNA: TGTGCCAGCAGCTTACGGGACAGGGGATCACCCCTCCACTTT. This rearrangement joins TRBV9 to TRBJ1-6; 10 bases line up with TRBD1. CDR1 is SGDLS, CDR2 YYNGEE, per germline. CDR3 length: 14 residues. J gave up 10 bases and V 4 bases, and 5 bases lay outside the gene matches.

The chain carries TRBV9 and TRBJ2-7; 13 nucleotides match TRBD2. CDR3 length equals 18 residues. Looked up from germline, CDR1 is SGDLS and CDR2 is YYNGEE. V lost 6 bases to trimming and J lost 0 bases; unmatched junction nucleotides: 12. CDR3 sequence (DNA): TGTGCCAGCAACAGCGGGGGGACTAGCGGGATACCCTCCTACGAGCAGTACTTC. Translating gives CASNSGGTSGIPSYEQYF. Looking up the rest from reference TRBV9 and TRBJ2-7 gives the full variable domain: DSGVTQTPKHLITATGQRVTLRCSPRSGDLSVYWYQQSLDQGLQFLIQYYNGEERAKGNILERFSAQQFPDLHSELNLSSLELGDSALYFCASNSGGTSGIPSYEQYFGPGTRLTVT.

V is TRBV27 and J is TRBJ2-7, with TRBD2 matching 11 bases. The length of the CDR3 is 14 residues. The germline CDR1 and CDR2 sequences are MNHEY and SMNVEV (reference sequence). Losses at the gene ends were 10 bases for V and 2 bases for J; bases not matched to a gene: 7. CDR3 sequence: CATKPGLAAYEQYF. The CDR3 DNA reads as TGTGCCACTAAACCGGGACTAGCGGCCTACGAGCAGTACTTC.

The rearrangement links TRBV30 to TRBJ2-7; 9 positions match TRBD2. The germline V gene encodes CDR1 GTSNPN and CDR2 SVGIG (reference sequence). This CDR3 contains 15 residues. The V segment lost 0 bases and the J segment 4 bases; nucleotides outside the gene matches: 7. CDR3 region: CAWSVGLAGVYEQYF. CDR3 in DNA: TGTGCCTGGAGTGTAGGGTTAGCGGGAGTTTACGAGCAGTACTTC.

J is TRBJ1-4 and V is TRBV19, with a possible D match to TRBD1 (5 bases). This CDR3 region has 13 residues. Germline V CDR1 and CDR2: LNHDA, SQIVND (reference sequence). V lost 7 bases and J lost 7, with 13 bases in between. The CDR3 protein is CASTWGVAEKLFF. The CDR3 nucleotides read TGTGCCAGTACCTGGGGGGTGGCTGAAAAACTGTTTTTT.

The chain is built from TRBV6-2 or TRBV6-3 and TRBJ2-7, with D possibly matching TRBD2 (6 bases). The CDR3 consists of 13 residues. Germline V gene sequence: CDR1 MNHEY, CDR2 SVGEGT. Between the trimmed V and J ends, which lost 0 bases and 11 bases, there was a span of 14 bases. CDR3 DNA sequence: TGTGCCAGCAGTTACTCGCGGGACGGAAGAAAGTACTTC. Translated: CASSYSRDGRKYF.

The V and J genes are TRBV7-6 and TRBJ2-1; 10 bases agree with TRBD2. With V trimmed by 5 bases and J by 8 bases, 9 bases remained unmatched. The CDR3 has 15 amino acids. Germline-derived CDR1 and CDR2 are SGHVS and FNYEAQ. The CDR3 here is CASSPRLAGVHEQFF. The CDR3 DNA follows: TGTGCCAGCAGCCCCCGGCTAGCGGGAGTTCATGAGCAGTTCTTC.

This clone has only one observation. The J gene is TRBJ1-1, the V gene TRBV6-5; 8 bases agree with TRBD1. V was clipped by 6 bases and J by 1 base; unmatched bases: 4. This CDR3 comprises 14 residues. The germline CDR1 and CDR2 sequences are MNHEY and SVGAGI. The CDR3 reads CASRAGQANTEAFF. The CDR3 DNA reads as TGTGCCAGCAGAGCGGGACAGGCGAACACTGAAGCTTTCTTT.

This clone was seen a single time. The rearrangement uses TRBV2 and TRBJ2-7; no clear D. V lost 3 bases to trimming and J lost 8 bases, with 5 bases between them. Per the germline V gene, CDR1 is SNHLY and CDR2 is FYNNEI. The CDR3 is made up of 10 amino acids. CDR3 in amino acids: CASSEGQQYF. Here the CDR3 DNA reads TGTGCCAGCAGTGAGGGCCAGCAGTACTTC. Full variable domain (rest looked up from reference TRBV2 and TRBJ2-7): EPEVTQTPSHQVTQMGQEVILRCVPISNHLYFYWYRQILGQKVEFLVSFYNNEISEKSEIFDDQFSVERPDGSNFTLKIRSTKLEDSAMYFCASSEGQQYFGPGTRLTVT.

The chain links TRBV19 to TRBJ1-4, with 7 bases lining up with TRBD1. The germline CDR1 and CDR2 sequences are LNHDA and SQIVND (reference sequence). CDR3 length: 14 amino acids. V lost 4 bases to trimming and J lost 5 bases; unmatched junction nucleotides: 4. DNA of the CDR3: TGTGCCAGTAGTAGCAGGACAGGAAATGAAAAACTGTTTTTT. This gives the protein CASSSRTGNEKLFF.

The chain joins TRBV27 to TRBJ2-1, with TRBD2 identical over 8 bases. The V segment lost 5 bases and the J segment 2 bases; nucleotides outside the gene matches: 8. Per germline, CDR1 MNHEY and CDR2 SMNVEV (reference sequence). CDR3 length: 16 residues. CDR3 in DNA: TGTGCCAGCAGTCCAAGAGCGGGAGTTGCCTACAATGAGCAGTTCTTC. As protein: CASSPRAGVAYNEQFF.

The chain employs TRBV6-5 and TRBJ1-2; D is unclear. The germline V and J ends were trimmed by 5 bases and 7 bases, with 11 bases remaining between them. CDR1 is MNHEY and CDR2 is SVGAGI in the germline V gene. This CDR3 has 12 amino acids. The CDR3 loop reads CASSPGLGGYTF. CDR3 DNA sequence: TGTGCCAGCAGTCCCGGGTTAGGTGGCTACACCTTC.